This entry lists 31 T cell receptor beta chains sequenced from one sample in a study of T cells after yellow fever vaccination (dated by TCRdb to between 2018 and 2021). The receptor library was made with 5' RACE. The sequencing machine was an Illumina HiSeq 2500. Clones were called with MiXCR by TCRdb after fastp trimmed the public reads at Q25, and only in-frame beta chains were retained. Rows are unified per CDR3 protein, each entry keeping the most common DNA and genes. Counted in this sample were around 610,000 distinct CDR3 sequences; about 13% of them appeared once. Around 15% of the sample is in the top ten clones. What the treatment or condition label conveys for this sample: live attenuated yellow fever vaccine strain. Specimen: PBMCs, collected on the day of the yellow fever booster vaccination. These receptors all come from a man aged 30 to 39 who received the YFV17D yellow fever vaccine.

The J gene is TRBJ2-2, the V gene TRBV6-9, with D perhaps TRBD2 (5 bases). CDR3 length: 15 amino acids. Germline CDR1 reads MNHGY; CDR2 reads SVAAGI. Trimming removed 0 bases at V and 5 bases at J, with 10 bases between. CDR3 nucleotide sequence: TGTGCCAGCAGTTATTCGAACACGGGGACCGGGGAGCTGTTTTTT. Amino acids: CASSYSNTGTGELFF.

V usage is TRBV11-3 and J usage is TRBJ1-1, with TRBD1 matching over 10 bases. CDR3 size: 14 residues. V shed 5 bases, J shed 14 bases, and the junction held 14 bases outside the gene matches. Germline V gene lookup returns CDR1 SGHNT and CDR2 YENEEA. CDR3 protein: CASSETGTGAEKFF. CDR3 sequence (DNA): TGTGCCAGCAGCGAAACCGGGACAGGGGCTGAAAAGTTCTTT.

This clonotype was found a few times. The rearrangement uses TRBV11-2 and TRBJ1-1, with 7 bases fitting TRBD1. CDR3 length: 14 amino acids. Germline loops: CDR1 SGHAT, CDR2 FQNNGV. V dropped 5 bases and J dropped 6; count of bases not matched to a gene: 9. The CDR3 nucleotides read TGTGCCAGCAGCCAACCGACAGGGCAGGCTGAAGCTTTCTTT. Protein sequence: CASSQPTGQAEAFF. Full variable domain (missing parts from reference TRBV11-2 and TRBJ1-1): EAGVAQSPRYKIIEKRQSVAFWCNPISGHATLYWYQQILGQGPKLLIQFQNNGVVDDSQLPKDRFSAERLKGVDSTLKIQPAKLEDSAVYLCASSQPTGQAEAFFGQGTRLTVV.

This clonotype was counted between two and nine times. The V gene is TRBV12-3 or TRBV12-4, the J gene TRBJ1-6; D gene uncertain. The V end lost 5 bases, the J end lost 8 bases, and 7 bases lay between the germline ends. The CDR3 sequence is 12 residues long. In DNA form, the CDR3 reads TGTGCCAGCAGTGCGTCACATTCACCCCTCCACTTT. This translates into CASSASHSPLHF.

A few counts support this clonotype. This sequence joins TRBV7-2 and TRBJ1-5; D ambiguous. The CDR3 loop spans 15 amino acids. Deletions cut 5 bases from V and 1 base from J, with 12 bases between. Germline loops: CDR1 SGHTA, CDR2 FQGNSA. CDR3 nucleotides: TGTGCCAGCAGCCAATCGGGTTCGAGCAATCAGCCCCAGCATTTT. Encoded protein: CASSQSGSSNQPQHF.

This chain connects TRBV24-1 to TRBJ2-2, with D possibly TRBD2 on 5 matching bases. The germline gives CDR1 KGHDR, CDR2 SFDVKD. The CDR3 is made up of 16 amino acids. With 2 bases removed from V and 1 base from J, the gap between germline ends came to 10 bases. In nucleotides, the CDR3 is TGTGCCACCAGTGATTGGGCGGGCCTGAACACCGGGGAGCTGTTTTTT. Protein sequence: CATSDWAGLNTGELFF.

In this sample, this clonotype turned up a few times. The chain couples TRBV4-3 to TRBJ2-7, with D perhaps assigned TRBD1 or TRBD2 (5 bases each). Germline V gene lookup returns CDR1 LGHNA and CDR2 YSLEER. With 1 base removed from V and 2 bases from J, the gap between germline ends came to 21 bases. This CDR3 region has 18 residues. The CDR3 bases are TGCGCCAGCAGCCAAGCTGCCCTAACTGGGGGTTACCCCTACGAGCAGTACTTC. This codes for CASSQAALTGGYPYEQYF.

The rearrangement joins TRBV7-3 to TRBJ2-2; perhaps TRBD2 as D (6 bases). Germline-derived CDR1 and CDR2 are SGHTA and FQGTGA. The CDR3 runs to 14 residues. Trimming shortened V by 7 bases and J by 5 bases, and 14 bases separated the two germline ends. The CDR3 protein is CASKAGSGTGELFF. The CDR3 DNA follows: TGTGCCAGCAAGGCGGGATCGGGTACCGGGGAGCTGTTTTTT.

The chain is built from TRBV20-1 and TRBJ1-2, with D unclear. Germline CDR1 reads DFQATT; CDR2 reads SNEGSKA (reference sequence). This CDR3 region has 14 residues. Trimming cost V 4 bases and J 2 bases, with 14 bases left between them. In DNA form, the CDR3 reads TGCAGTGCTACTGCCCCCAACAGCAACTATGGCTACACCTTC. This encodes CSATAPNSNYGYTF.

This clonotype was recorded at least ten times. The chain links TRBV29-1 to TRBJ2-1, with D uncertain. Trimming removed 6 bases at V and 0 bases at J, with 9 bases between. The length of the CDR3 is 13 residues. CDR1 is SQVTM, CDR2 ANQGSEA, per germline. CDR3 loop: CSVYVSSYNEQFF. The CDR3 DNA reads TGCAGCGTCTACGTGAGCTCCTACAATGAGCAGTTCTTC.

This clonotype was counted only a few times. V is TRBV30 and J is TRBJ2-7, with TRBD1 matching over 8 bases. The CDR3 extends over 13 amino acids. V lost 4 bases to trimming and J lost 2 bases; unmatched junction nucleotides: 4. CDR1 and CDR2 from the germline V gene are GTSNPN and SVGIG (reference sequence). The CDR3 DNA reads TGTGCCTGGATGGAGACAGGGGCCTACGAGCAGTACTTC. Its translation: CAWMETGAYEQYF.

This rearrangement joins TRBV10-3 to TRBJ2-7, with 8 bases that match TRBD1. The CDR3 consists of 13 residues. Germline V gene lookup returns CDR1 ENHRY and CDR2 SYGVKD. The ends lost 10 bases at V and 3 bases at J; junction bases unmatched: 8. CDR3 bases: TGTGCCACGACGGACAGGGTATTCTACGAGCAGTACTTC. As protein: CATTDRVFYEQYF.

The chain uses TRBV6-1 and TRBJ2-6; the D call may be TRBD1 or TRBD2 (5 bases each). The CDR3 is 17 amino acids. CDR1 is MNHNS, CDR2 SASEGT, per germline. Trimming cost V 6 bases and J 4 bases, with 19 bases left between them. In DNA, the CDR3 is TGTGCCAGCAGGATGGGACGCCTTAGGTCCGGGGCCAACGTCCTGACTTTC. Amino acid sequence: CASRMGRLRSGANVLTF.

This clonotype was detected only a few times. The DNA for the CDR3 is TGCGCCAGCAGTGAAGGGACAGGGGGCACAGATACGCAGTATTTT. It codes for CASSEGTGGTDTQYF. The V gene is TRBV10-1, the J gene TRBJ2-3; 10 bases align to TRBD1. Germline trimming cut 3 bases from V and 1 base from J; bases unmatched to any gene: 1. Germline loops: CDR1 WNHNN, CDR2 SYGVQD (reference sequence). This CDR3 comprises 15 residues.

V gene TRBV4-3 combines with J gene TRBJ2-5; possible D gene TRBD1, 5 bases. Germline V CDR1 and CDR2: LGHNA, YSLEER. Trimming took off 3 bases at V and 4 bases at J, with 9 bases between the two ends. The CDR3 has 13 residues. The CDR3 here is CASSQGPRETQYF. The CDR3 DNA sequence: TGCGCCAGCAGCCAGGGGCCACGAGAGACCCAGTACTTC.

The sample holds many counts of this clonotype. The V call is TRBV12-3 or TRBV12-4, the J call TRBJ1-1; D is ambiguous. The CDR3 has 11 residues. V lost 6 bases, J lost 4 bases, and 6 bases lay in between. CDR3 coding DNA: TGTGCCAGCAGCTTAATCACTGAAGCTTTCTTT. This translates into CASSLITEAFF.

CDR3 loop: CASRKTSGSGGEQFF. CDR3 nucleotide sequence: TGTGCCAGCAGAAAAACTAGCGGGAGCGGGGGTGAGCAGTTCTTC. The V and J genes are TRBV6-1 and TRBJ2-1; 11 positions agree with TRBD2. Trimming took 6 bases from V and 9 from J; bases not matched to a gene: 10. Germline loops: CDR1 MNHNS, CDR2 SASEGT. CDR3 length equals 15 residues.

The CDR3 nucleotides read TGTGCCACCAGTGATTTAGACCAGGGCGATAAGCAGTTCTTC. It codes for CATSDLDQGDKQFF. The rearrangement links TRBV24-1 to TRBJ2-1; D may be TRBD1 (5 bases). Germline CDR1 is KGHDR and CDR2 is SFDVKD. Trimming stripped 1 base from V and 11 bases from J, with 14 bases between. CDR3 length: 14 amino acids.

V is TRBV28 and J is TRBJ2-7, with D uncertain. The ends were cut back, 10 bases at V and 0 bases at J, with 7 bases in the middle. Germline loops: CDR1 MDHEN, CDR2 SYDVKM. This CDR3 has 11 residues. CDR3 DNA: TGTGCCACCTCGAGCTCCTACGAGCAGTACTTC. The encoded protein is CATSSSYEQYF.

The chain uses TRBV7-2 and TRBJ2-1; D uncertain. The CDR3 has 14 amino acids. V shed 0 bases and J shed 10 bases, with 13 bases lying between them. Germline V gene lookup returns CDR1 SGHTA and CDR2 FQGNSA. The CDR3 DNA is TGTGCCAGCAGCTTAGCGGGCCTTTTTAGGGAGCAGTTCTTC. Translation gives CASSLAGLFREQFF.

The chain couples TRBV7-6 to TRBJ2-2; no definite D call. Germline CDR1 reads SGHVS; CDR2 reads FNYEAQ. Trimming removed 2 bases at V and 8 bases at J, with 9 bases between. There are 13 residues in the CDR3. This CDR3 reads CASSLREQGELFF. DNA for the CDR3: TGTGCCAGCAGCTTAAGGGAACAGGGGGAGCTGTTTTTT.

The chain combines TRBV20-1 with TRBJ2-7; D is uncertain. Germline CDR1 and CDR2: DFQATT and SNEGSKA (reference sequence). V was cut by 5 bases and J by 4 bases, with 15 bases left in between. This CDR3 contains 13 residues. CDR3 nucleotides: TGCAGTGCTTCCCCCAGCTCAGCTTACGAGCAGTACTTC. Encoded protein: CSASPSSAYEQYF.

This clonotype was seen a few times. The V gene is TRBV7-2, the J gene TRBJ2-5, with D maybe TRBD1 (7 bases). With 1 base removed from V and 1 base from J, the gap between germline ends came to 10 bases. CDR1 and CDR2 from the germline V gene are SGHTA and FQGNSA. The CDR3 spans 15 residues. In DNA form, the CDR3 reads TGTGCCAGCAGCTTAGACAGGGGAGGCCAAGAGACCCAGTACTTC. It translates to CASSLDRGGQETQYF. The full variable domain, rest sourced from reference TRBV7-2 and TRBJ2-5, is GAGVSQSPSNKVTEKGKDVELRCDPISGHTALYWYRQSLGQGLEFLIYFQGNSAPDKSGLPSDRFSAERTGGSVSTLTIQRTQQEDSAVYLCASSLDRGGQETQYFGPGTRLLVL.

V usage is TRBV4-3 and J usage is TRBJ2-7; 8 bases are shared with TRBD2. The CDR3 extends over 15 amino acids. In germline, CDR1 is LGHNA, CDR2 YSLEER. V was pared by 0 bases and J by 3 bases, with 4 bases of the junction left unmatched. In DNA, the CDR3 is TGCGCCAGCAGCCAAGATAGCGGGATCCTCTACGAGCAGTACTTC. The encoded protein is CASSQDSGILYEQYF.

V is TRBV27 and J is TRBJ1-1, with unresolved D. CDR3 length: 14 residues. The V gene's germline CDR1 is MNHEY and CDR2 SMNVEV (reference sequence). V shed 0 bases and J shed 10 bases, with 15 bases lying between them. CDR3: CASSLSSGMGRAFF. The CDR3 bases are TGTGCCAGCAGTTTATCCAGTGGGATGGGGAGAGCTTTCTTT.

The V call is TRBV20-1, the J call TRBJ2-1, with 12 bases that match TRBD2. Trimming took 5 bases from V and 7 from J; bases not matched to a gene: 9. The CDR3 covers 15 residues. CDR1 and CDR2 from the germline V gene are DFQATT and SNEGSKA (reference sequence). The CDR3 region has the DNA TGCAGTGCTTCAAAGACTAGCGGGAGTGGGAATGAGCAGTTCTTC. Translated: CSASKTSGSGNEQFF.

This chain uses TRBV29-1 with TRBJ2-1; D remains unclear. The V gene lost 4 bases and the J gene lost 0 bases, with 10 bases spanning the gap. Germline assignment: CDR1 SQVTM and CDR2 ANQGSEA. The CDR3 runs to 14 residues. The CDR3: CSVGDGASYNEQFF. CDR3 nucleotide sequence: TGCAGCGTTGGTGACGGAGCCTCCTACAATGAGCAGTTCTTC.

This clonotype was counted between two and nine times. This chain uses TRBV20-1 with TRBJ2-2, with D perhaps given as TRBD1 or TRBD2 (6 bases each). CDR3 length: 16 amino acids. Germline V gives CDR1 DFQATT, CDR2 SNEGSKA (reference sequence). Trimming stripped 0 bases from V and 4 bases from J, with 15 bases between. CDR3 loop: CSARDRGPRGTGELFF. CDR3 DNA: TGCAGTGCTAGAGATCGGGGGCCCCGAGGCACCGGGGAGCTGTTTTTT.

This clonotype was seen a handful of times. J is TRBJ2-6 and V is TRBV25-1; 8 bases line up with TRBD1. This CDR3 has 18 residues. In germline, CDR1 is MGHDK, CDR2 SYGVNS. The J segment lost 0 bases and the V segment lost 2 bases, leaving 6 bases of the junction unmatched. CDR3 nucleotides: TGTGCCAGCAGTGAACCGGGACAGGAAGACTCTGGGGCCAACGTCCTGACTTTC. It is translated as CASSEPGQEDSGANVLTF.

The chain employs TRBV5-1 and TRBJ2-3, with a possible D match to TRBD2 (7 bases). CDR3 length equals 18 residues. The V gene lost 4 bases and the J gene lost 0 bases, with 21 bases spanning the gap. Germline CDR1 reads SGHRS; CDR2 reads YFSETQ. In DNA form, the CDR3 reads TGCGCCAGCAGCCCGGGGTACCCGGGGGGCGGGAGCACAGATACGCAGTATTTT. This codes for CASSPGYPGGGSTDTQYF.

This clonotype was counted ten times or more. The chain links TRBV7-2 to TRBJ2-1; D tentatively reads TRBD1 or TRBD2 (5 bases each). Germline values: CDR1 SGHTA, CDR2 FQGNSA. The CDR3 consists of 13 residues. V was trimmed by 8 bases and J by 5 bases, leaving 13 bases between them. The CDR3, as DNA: TGTGCCAGCTCTCTGGGACCCAACAATGAGCAGTTCTTC. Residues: CASSLGPNNEQFF.